A selection of T cell receptor beta chains follows, all from one sample in a study of T cells in Graves' hyperthyroidism and ophthalmopathy. Via MiXCR, TCRdb re-called the multiplex PCR reads, giving one row per CDR3 protein. Of 360,000 or so distinct CDR3 sequences in the sample, 15% to 20% were seen once. Sequencing was done on a sample of blood. Every receptor here comes from a woman between 35 and 50 years old with Graves' ophthalmopathy. Each CDR3 is given with its conserved first and last residue. The D gene is left open where the match is weak. Where a row states a size, it is once, few, many or the class of an expanded clone; other rows omit it.

CDR3 length: 15
J gene: TRBJ2-4
D gene: .
clone size: many
V gene: TRBV5-6
CDR3 DNA: TGTGCCAGCAGCTTGGGGACAGCCACCCAAAACATTCAGTACTTC
CDR3 protein: CASSLGTATQNIQYF

CDR3 length: 15
J gene: TRBJ2-1
D gene: .
clone size: many
V gene: TRBV12-3/TRBV12-4
CDR3 DNA: TGTGCCAGCAGTCCTGAAATATTTTCCTACAATGAGCAGTTCTTC
CDR3 protein: CASSPEIFSYNEQFF

CDR3 length: 14
J gene: TRBJ1-1
D gene: .
clone size: many
V gene: TRBV9
CDR3 DNA: TGTGCCAGCAGCCCAAGGGGCTCGAACACTGAAGCTTTCTTT
CDR3 protein: CASSPRGSNTEAFF

CDR3 length: 12
J gene: TRBJ2-7
D gene: .
clone size: many
V gene: TRBV12-3/TRBV12-4
CDR3 DNA: TGTGCCAGCAAGGCCCGCTCCTACGAGCAGTACTTC
CDR3 protein: CASKARSYEQYF

CDR3 length: 14
J gene: TRBJ1-2
D gene: .
clone size: many
V gene: TRBV12-3/TRBV12-4
CDR3 DNA: TGTGCCAGCAGTTTTCTTAAAGGGGCGTACGGCTACACCTTC
CDR3 protein: CASSFLKGAYGYTF

CDR3 length: 12
J gene: TRBJ2-5
D gene: TRBD2
clone size: .
V gene: TRBV30
CDR3 DNA: TGTGCCTGGGGACTAGCATGGGAGACCCAGTACTTC
CDR3 protein: CAWGLAWETQYF

CDR3 length: 15
J gene: TRBJ2-5
D gene: TRBD1
clone size: many
V gene: TRBV7-9
CDR3 DNA: TGTGCCAGCAGCTTAAGGGGGACAGCTCAAGAGACCCAGTACTTC
CDR3 protein: CASSLRGTAQETQYF

CDR3 length: 14
J gene: TRBJ1-2
D gene: .
clone size: many
V gene: TRBV11-2
CDR3 DNA: TGTGCCAGCAGCTTAGAATTCAATGGGGATGGCTACACCTTC
CDR3 protein: CASSLEFNGDGYTF

CDR3 length: 12
J gene: TRBJ2-7
D gene: TRBD1
clone size: few
V gene: TRBV6-2/TRBV6-3
CDR3 DNA: TGTGCCAGCGGGTGGACAGGGACCGAGCAGTACTTC
CDR3 protein: CASGWTGTEQYF

CDR3 length: 11
J gene: TRBJ2-5
D gene: .
clone size: many
V gene: TRBV12-3/TRBV12-4
CDR3 DNA: TGTGCCAGCAGCCCCTCAGAGACCCAGTACTTC
CDR3 protein: CASSPSETQYF

CDR3 length: 14
J gene: TRBJ1-5
D gene: .
clone size: .
V gene: TRBV12-3/TRBV12-4
CDR3 DNA: TGTGCCAGCAGTTTAGTAGGTGGGGATCAGCCCCAGCATTTT
CDR3 protein: CASSLVGGDQPQHF

CDR3 length: 14
J gene: TRBJ2-7
D gene: .
clone size: .
V gene: TRBV15
CDR3 DNA: TGTGCCACCAGCAGAGATCGGGCGGGTCCCGAGCAGTACTTC
CDR3 protein: CATSRDRAGPEQYF

CDR3 length: 15
J gene: TRBJ1-1
D gene: .
clone size: many
V gene: TRBV12-3/TRBV12-4
CDR3 DNA: TGTGCCAGCAGTTTACGGCGGCTGTGGGACACTGAAGCTTTCTTT
CDR3 protein: CASSLRRLWDTEAFF

CDR3 length: 13
J gene: TRBJ1-2
D gene: .
clone size: many
V gene: TRBV5-1
CDR3 DNA: TGCGCCAGCAGGAAGGGGCGGGGAGATGGCTACACCTTC
CDR3 protein: CASRKGRGDGYTF

CDR3 length: 13
J gene: TRBJ2-5
D gene: TRBD2
clone size: many
V gene: TRBV6-2/TRBV6-3
CDR3 DNA: TGTGCCAGCCGGGACTACCTACAAGAGACCCAGTACTTC
CDR3 protein: CASRDYLQETQYF

CDR3 length: 14
J gene: TRBJ1-1
D gene: .
clone size: many
V gene: TRBV19
CDR3 DNA: TGTGCCAGTAGTATAGGACAGCCCGGCACTGAAGCTTTCTTT
CDR3 protein: CASSIGQPGTEAFF

CDR3 length: 15
J gene: TRBJ2-5
D gene: TRBD1
clone size: many
V gene: TRBV10-1
CDR3 DNA: TGCGCCAGCAGTGAGTTCGGGACAGGGGCAGAGACCCAGTACTTC
CDR3 protein: CASSEFGTGAETQYF

CDR3 length: 14
J gene: TRBJ2-3
D gene: TRBD2
clone size: many
V gene: TRBV20-1
CDR3 DNA: TGCAGTGCTAGGGGTAGCGGGAGGATAGATACGCAGTATTTT
CDR3 protein: CSARGSGRIDTQYF

CDR3 length: 15
J gene: TRBJ2-3
D gene: .
clone size: few
V gene: TRBV20-1
CDR3 DNA: TGCAGTGCTTCATCGGACGGGAGTGGATCAGATACGCAGTATTTT
CDR3 protein: CSASSDGSGSDTQYF

CDR3 length: 16
J gene: TRBJ2-1
D gene: TRBD2
clone size: many
V gene: TRBV4-2
CDR3 DNA: TGTGCCAGCAGCCATAGACTAGCGAGCTCCTACAATGAGCAGTTCTTC
CDR3 protein: CASSHRLASSYNEQFF

CDR3 length: 14
J gene: TRBJ1-1
D gene: .
clone size: many
V gene: TRBV12-3/TRBV12-4
CDR3 DNA: TGTGCCAGCACCTCCCGGGACGGCTACACTGAAGCTTTCTTT
CDR3 protein: CASTSRDGYTEAFF

CDR3 length: 13
J gene: TRBJ1-6
D gene: .
clone size: many
V gene: TRBV11-2
CDR3 DNA: TGTGCCAGCAGCTCTATGAGGAATTCACCCCTCCACTTT
CDR3 protein: CASSSMRNSPLHF

CDR3 length: 16
J gene: TRBJ1-6
D gene: .
clone size: .
V gene: TRBV18
CDR3 DNA: TGTGCCAGCTCCCCCGCGGCGGGAGGGGACGATTCACCCCTCCACTTT
CDR3 protein: CASSPAAGGDDSPLHF

CDR3 length: 14
J gene: TRBJ2-5
D gene: .
clone size: many
V gene: TRBV5-1
CDR3 DNA: TGCGCCAGCCGCACCGGGGGTTTGGGGGAGACCCAGTACTTC
CDR3 protein: CASRTGGLGETQYF

CDR3 length: 14
J gene: TRBJ2-7
D gene: TRBD1
clone size: many
V gene: TRBV2
CDR3 DNA: TGTGCCAGCAGGGGGGACAGGGTGTCCTACGAGCAGTACTTC
CDR3 protein: CASRGDRVSYEQYF

CDR3 length: 14
J gene: TRBJ2-7
D gene: .
clone size: many
V gene: TRBV20-1
CDR3 DNA: TGCAGTGCTAGTCCAGGGGAATACTCCTACGAGCAGTACTTC
CDR3 protein: CSASPGEYSYEQYF

CDR3 length: 14
J gene: TRBJ2-7
D gene: TRBD2
clone size: .
V gene: TRBV30
CDR3 DNA: TGTGCCTGGAGTGTAGGGAGCGGGGCCGTCGAGCAGTACTTC
CDR3 protein: CAWSVGSGAVEQYF

CDR3 length: 14
J gene: TRBJ1-1
D gene: .
clone size: many
V gene: TRBV28
CDR3 DNA: TGTGCCAGCAGGATAGGGGCCCTGAACACTGAAGCTTTCTTT
CDR3 protein: CASRIGALNTEAFF

CDR3 length: 13
J gene: TRBJ2-5
D gene: TRBD1
clone size: many
V gene: TRBV12-3/TRBV12-4
CDR3 DNA: TGTGCCAGCAGGGGGACAGGGCGGGAGACCCAGTACTTC
CDR3 protein: CASRGTGRETQYF

CDR3 length: 17
J gene: TRBJ1-1
D gene: .
clone size: many
V gene: TRBV15
CDR3 DNA: TGTGCCACCAGCAGAGATTACGAGGAGGGGGTGGGCACTGAAGCTTTCTTT
CDR3 protein: CATSRDYEEGVGTEAFF

CDR3 length: 15
J gene: TRBJ1-5
D gene: TRBD1
clone size: many
V gene: TRBV7-9
CDR3 DNA: TGTGCCAGCAGCTATCAGGGGGATAGCAATCAGCCCCAGCATTTT
CDR3 protein: CASSYQGDSNQPQHF